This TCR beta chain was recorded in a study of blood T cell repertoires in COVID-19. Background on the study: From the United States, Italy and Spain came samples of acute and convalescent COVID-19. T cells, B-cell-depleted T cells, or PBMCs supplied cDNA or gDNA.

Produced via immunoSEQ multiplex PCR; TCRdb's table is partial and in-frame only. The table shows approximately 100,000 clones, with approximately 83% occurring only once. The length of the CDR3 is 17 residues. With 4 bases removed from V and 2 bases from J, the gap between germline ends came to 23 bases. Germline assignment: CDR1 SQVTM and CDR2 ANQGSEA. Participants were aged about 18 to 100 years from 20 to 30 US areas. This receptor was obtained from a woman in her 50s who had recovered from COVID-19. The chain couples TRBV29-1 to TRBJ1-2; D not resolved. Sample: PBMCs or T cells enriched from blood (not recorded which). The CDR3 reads CSVGRSDQTTRNYGYTF. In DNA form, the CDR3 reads TGCAGCGTTGGTCGATCGGATCAGACGACTCGAAACTATGGCTACACCTTC.